The source of this T cell receptor (beta chain) is a study of response to subunit inactivated influenza vaccine. There are 15 residues in the CDR3. V lost 0 bases and J lost 8; bases outside the gene matches: 7. The germline gives CDR1 SGDLS, CDR2 YYNGEE. This clonotype was seen only a few times. Using its own MiXCR run on the RT-PCR reads, TCRdb lists one record per CDR3 protein. Counted here are more than 600,000 distinct CDR3 sequences, around a sixth occurring once; the ten biggest clones make up roughly 10%. The TCR originated in a man aged 45-65 years who received an inactivated influenza vaccine. Sample: PBMCs from blood, taken roughly 5 days after vaccination. V and J are TRBV9 and TRBJ2-1; 8 bases are shared with TRBD1. CDR3 sequence: CASSVGTGMIYEQFF. The CDR3 nucleotides are TGTGCCAGCAGCGTAGGGACAGGGATGATCTATGAGCAGTTCTTC. Filled out from reference TRBV9 and TRBJ2-1, the complete variable domain reads DSGVTQTPKHLITATGQRVTLRCSPRSGDLSVYWYQQSLDQGLQFLIQYYNGEERAKGNILERFSAQQFPDLHSELNLSSLELGDSALYFCASSVGTGMIYEQFFGPGTRLTVL.